The sequence of this TCR beta chain was determined in a study of T cell responses to AZD1222 COVID-19 vaccine. Germline V gives CDR1 SGDLS, CDR2 YYNGEE. The length of the CDR3 is 18 residues. V lost 4 bases and J lost 2; bases outside the gene matches: 11. Assay: immunoSEQ multiplex PCR; the TCRdb copy retains only in-frame clones and omits some. The data show about 150,000 clones, with more than 85% seen just once and just under 7% held by the top ten. Study results and caveats: Possibly, clonal diversity was underestimated; donors were largely white British and included more females. When two AZD1222 doses had been given, Spike-specific TCR breadth and depth rose.

To note about this clone: The antigen remains unidentified.

The input for sequencing was peripheral blood, taken after recovery from COVID-19. This clonotype originated in an adult who had recovered from COVID-19. The V call is TRBV9, the J call TRBJ2-6; 8 bases line up with TRBD1. The DNA for the CDR3 is TGTGCCAGCAGCCCCATGGGACAGGTGGTGGCTGGGGCCAACGTCCTGACTTTC. Residues: CASSPMGQVVAGANVLTF.